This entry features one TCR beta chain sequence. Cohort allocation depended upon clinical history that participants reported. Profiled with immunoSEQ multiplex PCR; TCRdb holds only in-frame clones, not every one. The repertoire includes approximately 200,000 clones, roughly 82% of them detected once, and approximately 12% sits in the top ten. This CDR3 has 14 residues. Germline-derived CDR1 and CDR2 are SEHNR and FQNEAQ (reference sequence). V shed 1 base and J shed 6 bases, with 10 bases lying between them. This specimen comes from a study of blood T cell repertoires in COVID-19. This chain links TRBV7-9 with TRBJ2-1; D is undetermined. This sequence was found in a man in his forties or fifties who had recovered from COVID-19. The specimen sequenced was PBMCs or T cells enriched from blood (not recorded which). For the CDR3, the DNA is TGTGCCAGCAGCTTAGTCCCGCCGGGCAATGAGCAGTTCTTC. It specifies CASSLVPPGNEQFF.